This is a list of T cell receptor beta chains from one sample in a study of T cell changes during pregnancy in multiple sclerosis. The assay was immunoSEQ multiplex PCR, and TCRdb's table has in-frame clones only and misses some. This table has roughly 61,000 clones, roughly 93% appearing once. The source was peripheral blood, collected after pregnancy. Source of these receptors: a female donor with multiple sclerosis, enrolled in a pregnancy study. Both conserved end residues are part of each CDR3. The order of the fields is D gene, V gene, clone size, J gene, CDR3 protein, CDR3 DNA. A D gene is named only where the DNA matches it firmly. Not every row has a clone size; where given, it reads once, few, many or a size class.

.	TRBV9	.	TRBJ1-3	CASSPSLTSGNTIYF	TGTGCCAGCAGCCCTTCTCTAACCTCTGGAAACACCATATATTTT
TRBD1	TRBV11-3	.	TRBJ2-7	CASRRTGERRDEQYF	TGTGCCAGCAGAAGGACAGGGGAGAGGAGGGACGAGCAGTACTTC
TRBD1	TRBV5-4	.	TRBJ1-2	CASSSPGTVFNYGYTF	TGTGCCAGCAGCTCGCCGGGGACAGTTTTTAACTATGGCTACACCTTC
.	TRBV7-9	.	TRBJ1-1	CASSLPERVMNTEAFF	TGTGCCAGCAGCTTACCGGAGAGAGTCATGAACACTGAAGCTTTCTTT
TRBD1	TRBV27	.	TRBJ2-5	CASSLLAGGQETQYF	TGTGCCAGCAGTTTATTAGCAGGGGGCCAAGAGACCCAGTACTTC
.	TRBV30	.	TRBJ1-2	CACTEGNYGYTF	TGTGCCTGCACGGAGGGGAACTATGGCTACACCTTC
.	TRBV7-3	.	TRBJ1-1	CASSLGGHTEAFF	TGTGCCAGCAGCTTGGGGGGGCACACTGAAGCTTTCTTT
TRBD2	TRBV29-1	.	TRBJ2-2	CSVVGGDQNTGELFF	TGCAGCGTTGTCGGGGGGGACCAGAACACCGGGGAGCTGTTTTTT
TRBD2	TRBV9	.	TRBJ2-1	CASSPVTGGPGGVGEQFF	TGTGCCAGCAGCCCCGTGACGGGAGGGCCAGGAGGAGTGGGTGAGCAGTTCTTC
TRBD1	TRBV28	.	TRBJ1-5	CASSLGQGYGQPQHF	TGTGCCAGCAGCCTGGGACAGGGATATGGTCAGCCCCAGCATTTT
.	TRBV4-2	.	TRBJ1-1	CASSPTQNTEAFF	TGTGCCAGCAGCCCGACACAGAACACTGAAGCTTTCTTT
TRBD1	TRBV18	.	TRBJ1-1	CASSDFAGTGVRTEAFF	TGTGCCAGCTCCGATTTCGCCGGGACAGGGGTGCGCACTGAAGCTTTCTTT
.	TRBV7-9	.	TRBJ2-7	CASSSQGYEQYF	TGTGCCAGCAGCTCACAGGGTTACGAGCAGTACTTC
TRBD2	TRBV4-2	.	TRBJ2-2	CASSQGTTSGRTGELFF	TGTGCCAGCAGCCAAGGAACGACTAGCGGGAGGACCGGGGAGCTGTTTTTT
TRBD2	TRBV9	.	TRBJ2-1	CASSVAGLFEEQFF	TGTGCCAGCAGCGTAGCGGGACTATTCGAAGAGCAGTTCTTC
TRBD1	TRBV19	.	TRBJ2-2	CASSRTGGNTGELFF	TGTGCCAGTAGCCGGACAGGGGGCAACACCGGGGAGCTGTTTTTT
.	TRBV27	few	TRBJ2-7	CASSLKGGGSPYEQYF	TGTGCCAGCAGCTTAAAGGGCGGGGGCTCTCCCTACGAGCAGTACTTC
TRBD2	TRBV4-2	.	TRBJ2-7	CASSLGLGDEQYF	TGTGCCAGCAGCCTGGGACTAGGTGACGAGCAGTACTTC
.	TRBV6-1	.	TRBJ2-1	CASSEGRLFNEQFF	TGTGCCAGCAGTGAAGGGAGACTCTTCAATGAGCAGTTCTTC
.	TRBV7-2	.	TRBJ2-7	CASSLENGRVSDEQYF	TGTGCCAGCAGCTTAGAAAATGGCAGGGTGTCGGACGAGCAGTACTTC
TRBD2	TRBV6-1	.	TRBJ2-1	CASSETGGRAYNEQFF	TGTGCCAGCAGTGAAACGGGCGGGAGGGCTTACAATGAGCAGTTCTTC
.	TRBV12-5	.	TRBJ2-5	CASGSSVETQYF	TGTGCTAGTGGTTCGTCCGTGGAGACCCAGTACTTC
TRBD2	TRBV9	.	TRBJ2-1	CASSVDLAGGPEQFF	TGTGCCAGCAGCGTAGATCTAGCGGGAGGCCCCGAGCAGTTCTTC
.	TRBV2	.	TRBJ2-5	CASSELPRGETQYF	TGTGCCAGCAGTGAGCTCCCCAGGGGAGAGACCCAGTACTTC
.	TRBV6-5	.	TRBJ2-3	CASKGGAPTDTQYF	TGTGCCAGCAAAGGGGGGGCGCCCACAGATACGCAGTATTTT
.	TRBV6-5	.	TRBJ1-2	CASRDGDANYGYTF	TGTGCCAGCAGAGACGGAGACGCTAACTATGGCTACACCTTC
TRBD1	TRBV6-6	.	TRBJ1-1	CASSNKGADTEAFF	TGTGCCAGCAGTAACAAGGGGGCAGACACTGAAGCTTTCTTT
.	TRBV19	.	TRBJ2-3	CASSIDYTSTDTQYF	TGTGCCAGTAGTATCGACTATACTAGCACAGATACGCAGTATTTT
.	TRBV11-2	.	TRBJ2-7	CASSLGEGGYEQYF	TGTGCCAGCAGCTTAGGGGAGGGGGGATACGAGCAGTACTTC
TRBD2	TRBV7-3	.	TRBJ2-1	CASSWDYLSYNEQFF	TGTGCCAGCAGCTGGGACTACCTTTCCTACAATGAGCAGTTCTTC
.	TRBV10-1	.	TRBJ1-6	CASSEWRESSYNSPLHF	TGCGCCAGCAGTGAATGGAGGGAAAGCTCCTATAATTCACCCCTCCACTTT
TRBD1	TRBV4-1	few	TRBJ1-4	CASSQGQGKEISEKLFF	TGCGCCAGCAGCCAAGGACAGGGGAAGGAAATAAGTGAAAAACTGTTTTTT
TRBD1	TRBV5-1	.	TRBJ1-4	CASSLWGQINEKLFF	TGCGCCAGCAGCTTGTGGGGACAGATCAATGAAAAACTGTTTTTT
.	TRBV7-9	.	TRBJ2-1	CASSLAGEQFF	TGTGCCAGCAGCCTTGCCGGGGAGCAGTTCTTC
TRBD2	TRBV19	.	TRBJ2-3	CASSPLAGVTDTQYF	TGTGCCAGTAGTCCTCTAGCGGGAGTCACAGATACGCAGTATTTT
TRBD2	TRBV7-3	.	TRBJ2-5	CASSLGLVNGETQYF	TGTGCCAGCAGCTTAGGACTAGTTAATGGAGAGACCCAGTACTTC
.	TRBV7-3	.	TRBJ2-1	CASSLGPGNEQFF	TGTGCCAGCAGCTTGGGGCCGGGCAATGAGCAGTTCTTC
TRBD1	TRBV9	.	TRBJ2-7	CASSARQGAWDEQYF	TGTGCCAGCAGCGCCCGACAGGGGGCGTGGGACGAGCAGTACTTC
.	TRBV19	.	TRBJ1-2	CASSTGPYGYTF	TGTGCCAGTAGTACTGGGCCCTATGGCTACACCTTC
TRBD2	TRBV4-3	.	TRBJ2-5	CASSPSRRLAGETQYF	TGCGCCAGCAGCCCTTCCAGGAGGCTAGCGGGAGAGACCCAGTACTTC
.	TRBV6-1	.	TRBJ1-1	CASSETAGYTEAFF	TGTGCCAGCAGTGAAACAGCGGGGTACACTGAAGCTTTCTTT
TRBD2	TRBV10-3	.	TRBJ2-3	CAISAPSGVTDTQYF	TGTGCCATCAGTGCGCCTAGCGGGGTAACAGATACGCAGTATTTT
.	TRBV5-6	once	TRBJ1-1	CASSFPLSTNLGGTEAFF	TGTGCCAGCAGCTTTCCCCTCTCTACTAATTTGGGGGGCACTGAAGCTTTCTTT
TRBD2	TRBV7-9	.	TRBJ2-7	CASRPSGRDTYEQYF	TGTGCCAGCAGACCTAGCGGGAGGGACACCTACGAGCAGTACTTC
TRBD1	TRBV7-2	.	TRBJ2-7	CASSTRDRGPYF	TGTGCCAGCAGCACCCGGGACAGGGGACCGTACTTC
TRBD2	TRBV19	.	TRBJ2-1	CASSLTSGKDEQFF	TGTGCCAGTAGTCTGACTAGCGGGAAGGATGAGCAGTTCTTC
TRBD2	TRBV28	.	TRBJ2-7	CASTLAGVPTYEQYF	TGTGCCAGCACCCTAGCGGGAGTACCGACGTACGAGCAGTACTTC
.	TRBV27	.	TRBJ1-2	CASSPTGTPVYYTF	TGTGCCAGCAGTCCTACGGGGACACCGGTTTACTACACCTTC
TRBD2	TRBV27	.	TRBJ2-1	CASTLTSGPNNEQFF	TGTGCCAGCACCCTTACTAGCGGACCTAACAATGAGCAGTTCTTC
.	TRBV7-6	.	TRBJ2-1	CASSLGLGKDNEQFF	TGTGCCAGCAGCCTCGGACTCGGGAAGGACAATGAGCAGTTCTTC